Below are 23 T cell receptor beta chains sequenced from a single sample in a study of blood T cell repertoires in COVID-19. Repertoires were generated with immunoSEQ multiplex PCR, while TCRdb's copy carries only in-frame clones and drops some. Here the sample spans around 230,000 clones, roughly 89% being singletons. Sequenced material: PBMCs or T cells enriched from blood (not recorded which). The receptors stem from a woman in her twenties or thirties with acute COVID-19.

This chain joins TRBV20-1 and TRBJ1-6; the match to TRBD1 covers 10 bases. The junction had 4 bases not matched to a gene; V was cut back by 3 bases and J by 8 bases. The germline V gene encodes CDR1 DFQATT and CDR2 SNEGSKA (reference sequence). The CDR3 is 14 residues long. The CDR3 region is CSASAGQGYSPLHF. The CDR3 nucleotides are TGCAGTGCTAGTGCGGGACAGGGGTATTCACCCCTCCACTTT.

The genes are TRBV19 and TRBJ1-1; 8 nucleotides agree with TRBD1. The J segment lost 5 bases and the V segment lost 3 bases, leaving 8 bases of the junction unmatched. The CDR3 loop spans 15 amino acids. CDR1 and CDR2 from the germline V gene are LNHDA and SQIVND (reference sequence). CDR3 protein: CASSIWAGGGTEAFF. CDR3 coding DNA: TGTGCCAGTAGTATCTGGGCAGGGGGCGGGACTGAAGCTTTCTTT. Supplemented by reference TRBV19 and TRBJ1-1, the full variable domain reads DGGITQSPKYLFRKEGQNVTLSCEQNLNHDAMYWYRQDPGQGLRLIYYSQIVNDFQKGDIAEGYSVSREKKESFPLTVTSAQKNPTAFYLCASSIWAGGGTEAFFGQGTRLTVV.

This sequence joins TRBV29-1 and TRBJ2-3; D possibly corresponds to TRBD1 (6 bases). V was shortened by 4 bases and J by 2 bases, with 13 bases between the two germline ends. CDR3 length: 14 amino acids. Germline CDR1 SQVTM, CDR2 ANQGSEA. CDR3 sequence reads: CSVGQAFSTDTQYF. The CDR3 DNA sequence: TGCAGCGTTGGACAGGCCTTTTCCACAGATACGCAGTATTTT.

The rearrangement uses TRBV28 and TRBJ1-1, with 7 bases fitting TRBD1. The CDR3 is 15 amino acids. V trimming: 4 bases; J trimming: 1 base; junction bases outside the gene matches: 6. Germline values: CDR1 MDHEN, CDR2 SYDVKM. In nucleotides, the CDR3 is TGTGCCAGCAGTTCCAGGGGGGCATGGAACACTGAAGCTTTCTTT. Amino acid sequence: CASSSRGAWNTEAFF.

A remark on this clone: This same CDR3 is encoded by further DNA sequences in the sample. This chain connects TRBV7-9 to TRBJ2-7; 9 nucleotides match TRBD1. The CDR3 consists of 14 residues. Germline CDR1 reads SEHNR; CDR2 reads FQNEAQ (reference sequence). J gave up 5 bases and V 6 bases, and 8 bases lay outside the gene matches. This CDR3 reads CASSARDRAHEQYF. For the CDR3, the DNA is TGTGCCAGCAGTGCCCGGGACAGGGCCCACGAGCAGTACTTC.

CDR3 sequence reads: CASSLGGAYIPETQYF. The CDR3 DNA reads as TGTGCCAGCTCCCTCGGGGGGGCATATATTCCGGAGACCCAGTACTTC. V is TRBV7-9 and J is TRBJ2-5; 8 nucleotides line up with TRBD2. The CDR3 consists of 16 residues. Per the germline V gene, CDR1 is SEHNR and CDR2 is FQNEAQ (reference sequence). Trimming took 8 bases from V and 5 from J; bases not matched to a gene: 16. The complete variable domain, with remaining parts taken from reference TRBV7-9 and TRBJ2-5, reads DTGVSQNPRHKITKRGQNVTFRCDPISEHNRLYWYRQTLGQGPEFLTYFQNEAQLEKSRLLSDRFSAERPKGSFSTLEIQRTEQGDSAMYLCASSLGGAYIPETQYFGPGTRLLVL.

V is TRBV7-8 and J is TRBJ2-6; a possible D gene is TRBD1 (5 bases). Per the germline V gene, CDR1 is SGHVS and CDR2 is FQNEAQ. The ends were cut back, 1 base at V and 6 bases at J, with 7 bases in the middle. CDR3 size: 14 residues. The CDR3 sequence is CASSLGGQANVLTF. DNA of the CDR3: TGTGCCAGCAGCTTAGGGGGCCAGGCCAACGTCCTGACTTTC.

The gene calls are TRBV19 and TRBJ2-2, with D possibly matching TRBD2 (6 bases). The V and J ends lost 8 bases and 5 bases respectively, with 21 bases between them. The CDR3 spans 16 residues. Looked up from germline, CDR1 is LNHDA and CDR2 is SQIVND (reference sequence). CDR3 in DNA: TGTGCCAGTGCCCCGGTGGAGGGGCGCGATACCGGGGAGCTGTTTTTT. Translated, it gives CASAPVEGRDTGELFF.

The rearrangement joins TRBV4-1 to TRBJ2-7; the D is unclear. This CDR3 comprises 14 residues. Germline assignment: CDR1 MGHRA and CDR2 YSYEKL. The ends were cut back, 3 bases at V and 2 bases at J, with 11 bases in the middle. Here the CDR3 DNA reads TGCGCCAGCAGCCAGTACATCGAGGCCTACGAGCAGTACTTC. Protein: CASSQYIEAYEQYF.

The rearrangement links TRBV7-2 to TRBJ1-5; tentatively, D is TRBD1 (6 bases). Germline V gives CDR1 SGHTA, CDR2 FQGNSA. V was pared by 5 bases and J by 5 bases, with 10 bases between. CDR3 length: 13 residues. The DNA of the CDR3 is TGTGCCAGCAGCCCTAACAGGGATCAGCCCCAGCATTTT. Encoded protein: CASSPNRDQPQHF.

This chain uses TRBV5-4 with TRBJ2-2, with 11 bases identical to TRBD2. In germline, CDR1 is SGHNT, CDR2 YYREEE (reference sequence). The CDR3 contains 17 residues. V trimming: 4 bases; J trimming: 6 bases; junction bases outside the gene matches: 11. The CDR3 loop reads CASSQLPGLAEPGELFF. The CDR3 region has the DNA TGTGCCAGCAGCCAGTTGCCGGGACTAGCGGAGCCCGGGGAGCTGTTTTTT.

The chain carries TRBV30 and TRBJ2-2, with 8 bases aligning to TRBD1. This CDR3 is built from 15 residues. Unmatched junction bases numbered 2, after V lost 1 base and J lost 1 base. The germline gives CDR1 GTSNPN, CDR2 SVGIG (reference sequence). As DNA, the CDR3 is TGTGCCTGGAGTGCGACAGGGGTGAACACCGGGGAGCTGTTTTTT. Its protein is CAWSATGVNTGELFF.

The chain combines TRBV7-9 with TRBJ1-2; a weak D match, TRBD1 (6 bases). The ends were cut back, 3 bases at V and 7 bases at J, with 15 bases in the middle. The germline gives CDR1 SEHNR, CDR2 FQNEAQ (reference sequence). The CDR3 extends over 14 amino acids. CDR3 sequence (DNA): TGTGCCAGCAGCTTCTTTGAGGGGGTCGCTGGCTACACCTTC. It yields the protein CASSFFEGVAGYTF.

This rearrangement joins TRBV7-2 to TRBJ2-7; weak D call: TRBD2 (5 bases). CDR3 size: 15 residues. V lost 5 bases and J lost 0, with 14 bases in between. Germline CDR1 and CDR2: SGHTA and FQGNSA. The CDR3 nucleotides are TGTGCCAGCAGCCTTCGGGGTCCCAGCTCCTACGAGCAGTACTTC. Amino acids: CASSLRGPSSYEQYF.

The J gene is TRBJ1-5, the V gene TRBV10-1; 8 positions agree with TRBD1. CDR1 is WNHNN, CDR2 SYGVQD, per germline (reference sequence). The CDR3 totals 13 residues. Trimming cost V 4 bases and J 4 bases; bases outside gene matches: 0. The CDR3 bases are TGCGCCAGCAGTGGGACAGGGAATCAGCCCCAGCATTTT. Its protein product is CASSGTGNQPQHF.

The J gene is TRBJ2-3, the V gene TRBV5-1; 7 bases fit TRBD2. In germline, CDR1 is SGHRS, CDR2 YFSETQ. CDR3 length: 14 residues. J gave up 6 bases and V 0 bases, and 4 bases lay outside the gene matches. The CDR3 protein is CASSLASGTDTQYF. The CDR3 DNA sequence: TGCGCCAGCAGCTTGGCCAGCGGGACGGATACGCAGTATTTT.

The rearrangement links TRBV7-9 to TRBJ2-1, with D possibly matching TRBD2 (6 bases). Per the germline V gene, CDR1 is SEHNR and CDR2 is FQNEAQ (reference sequence). Trimming pared 3 bases from V and 6 bases from J, leaving 12 bases between. This CDR3 contains 14 residues. This chain's CDR3 is CASSLAWDSNEQFF. The CDR3 DNA reads as TGTGCCAGCAGCTTGGCATGGGACTCCAATGAGCAGTTCTTC.

The rearrangement links TRBV5-1 to TRBJ1-1, with 7 bases aligning to TRBD1. The CDR3 consists of 15 residues. Per germline, CDR1 SGHRS and CDR2 YFSETQ. The V segment lost 0 bases and the J segment 2 bases; nucleotides outside the gene matches: 4. As DNA, the CDR3 is TGCGCCAGCAGCTTGGCGGCAGGGGGAAACACTGAAGCTTTCTTT. As protein: CASSLAAGGNTEAFF.

The table lists this clone with a few counts. The V and J genes are TRBV30 and TRBJ1-4; 7 positions agree with TRBD1. V lost 2 bases, J lost 8 bases, and 8 bases stayed unmatched. CDR3 length: 14 residues. Germline-derived CDR1 and CDR2 are GTSNPN and SVGIG (reference sequence). CDR3 sequence: CAWSRGTAAEKLFF. The CDR3 DNA sequence: TGTGCCTGGAGTAGAGGGACAGCAGCCGAAAAACTGTTTTTT.

J is TRBJ2-2 and V is TRBV6-2 or TRBV6-3; maybe TRBD1 (5 bases). Germline-derived CDR1 and CDR2 are MNHEY and SVGEGT. With 5 bases removed from V and 1 base from J, the gap between germline ends came to 8 bases. This CDR3 is 14 amino acids long. Written as DNA, the CDR3 is TGTGCCAGCAGTCGAGGACAGAACACCGGGGAGCTGTTTTTT. Amino acid sequence: CASSRGQNTGELFF.

The chain employs TRBV30 and TRBJ2-7; D perhaps matches TRBD2 (6 bases). Trimming removed 0 bases from V and 2 bases from J, with 8 bases in between. This CDR3 is built from 13 residues. Germline values: CDR1 GTSNPN, CDR2 SVGIG (reference sequence). Here the CDR3 DNA reads TGTGCCTGGAGTGTCGAGCGGGCCTACGAGCAGTACTTC. It yields the protein CAWSVERAYEQYF.

Concerning this clone: One junction end does not reproduce the germline sequence, and a read error may be involved. This chain uses TRBV2 with TRBJ1-2; possibly TRBD1 for D (5 bases). The CDR3 is 17 residues long. Per germline, CDR1 SNHLY and CDR2 FYNNEI. CDR3 region: CASSSFLRQSVSYDYTF. The DNA for the CDR3 is TGTGCCAGCAGTTCTTTCCTCCGACAGTCGGTGAGCTATGACTACACCTTC.

The rearrangement uses TRBV2 and TRBJ1-2, with D maybe TRBD1 (6 bases). The germline V and J ends were trimmed by 9 bases and 2 bases, with 16 bases remaining between them. The V gene's germline CDR1 is SNHLY and CDR2 FYNNEI. The CDR3 is 14 residues long. CDR3: CARDSPGQNYGYTF. CDR3 nucleotide sequence: TGTGCCAGAGACAGTCCGGGACAAAACTATGGCTACACCTTC.